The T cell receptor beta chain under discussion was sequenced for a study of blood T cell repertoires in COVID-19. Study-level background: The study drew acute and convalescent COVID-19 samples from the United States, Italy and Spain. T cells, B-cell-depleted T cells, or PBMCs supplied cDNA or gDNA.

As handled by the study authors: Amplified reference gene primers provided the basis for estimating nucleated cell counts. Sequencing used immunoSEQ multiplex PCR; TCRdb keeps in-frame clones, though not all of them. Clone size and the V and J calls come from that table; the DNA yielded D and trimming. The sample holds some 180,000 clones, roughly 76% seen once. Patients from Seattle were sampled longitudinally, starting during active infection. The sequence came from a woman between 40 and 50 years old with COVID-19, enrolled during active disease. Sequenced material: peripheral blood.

CDR3 bases: TGTGCCACCTCCGGGACAGGGGCCAATCAGCCCCAGCATTTT. Protein: CATSGTGANQPQHF. The chain is built from TRBV24-1 and TRBJ1-5; TRBD1 matches at 10 bases. The germline V gene has CDR1 KGHDR and CDR2 SFDVKD. The length of the CDR3 is 14 residues. Germline trimming cut 9 bases from V and 3 bases from J; bases unmatched to any gene: 4.